Listed here are 9 T cell receptor beta chains from one sample, sequenced in a study of sequential checkpoint blockade in melanoma. As for treatment: randomized to nivolumab then ipilimumab (arm A) or the reverse (arm B). Clones were read by immunoSEQ multiplex PCR, and TCRdb kept only the in-frame ones, dropping some. The sample shows 13,000 or so clones, about 65% of them seen only once. The sequences come from CD8+ T cells sorted from blood (inferred from file names), collected from a patient given nivolumab and ipilimumab in sequence. Receptors originate from a human donor with melanoma.

This clone is judged large. The V and J genes are TRBV10-3 and TRBJ2-6, with D perhaps matching TRBD1 (6 bases). V was shortened by 0 bases and J by 2 bases, with 17 bases between the two germline ends. Germline V gene lookup returns CDR1 ENHRY and CDR2 SYGVKD. The CDR3 totals 19 residues. The CDR3 reads CAISESTGRATTGANVLTF. CDR3 in DNA: TGTGCCATCAGTGAGTCGACAGGTAGAGCTACCACTGGGGCCAACGTCCTGACTTTC.

The chain joins TRBV2 to TRBJ1-2, with 9 bases fitting TRBD1. The V and J ends lost 7 bases and 3 bases, in that order; junction bases with no gene match: 6. The CDR3 spans 14 residues. Germline V lookup: CDR1 SNHLY, CDR2 FYNNEI. The CDR3 protein is CASKSTGGYYGYTF. CDR3 in DNA: TGTGCCAGCAAATCCACAGGGGGCTACTATGGCTACACCTTC. Filled out from reference TRBV2 and TRBJ1-2, the complete variable domain reads EPEVTQTPSHQVTQMGQEVILRCVPISNHLYFYWYRQILGQKVEFLVSFYNNEISEKSEIFDDQFSVERPDGSNFTLKIRSTKLEDSAMYFCASKSTGGYYGYTFGSGTRLTVV.

The chain has TRBV7-6 and TRBJ2-2; 9 bases line up with TRBD1. Trimming removed 2 bases from V and 0 bases from J; junction bases left unmatched: 13. Germline CDR1 SGHVS, CDR2 FNYEAQ. The CDR3 consists of 20 residues. This chain's CDR3 is CASSLTRDRDFPANTGELFF. In DNA, the CDR3 is TGTGCCAGCAGCTTAACGCGGGACAGGGACTTCCCCGCGAACACCGGGGAGCTGTTTTTT.

The chain has TRBV6-5 and TRBJ2-7; tentatively, D is TRBD1 (6 bases). Germline V CDR1 and CDR2: MNHEY, SVGAGI. The ends were cut back, 6 bases at V and 6 bases at J, with 15 bases in the middle. This CDR3 has 13 residues. CDR3 sequence reads: CASSQNTGLEQYF. CDR3 in DNA: TGTGCCAGCAGCCAAAATACAGGGCTCGAGCAGTACTTC.

The chain has TRBV14 and TRBJ2-5, with D tentatively TRBD1 (5 bases). The DNA end favors TRBJ2-7, so the J call may be wrong. The CDR3 loop spans 14 amino acids. Germline CDR1 reads SGHDN; CDR2 reads FVKESK. The CDR3 DNA is TGTGCCAGCAGCCAAGCCCAGGGCCCCTACGAGCAGTACTTC. This encodes CASSQAQGPYEQYF.

The chain uses TRBV5-4 and TRBJ1-5; 10 bases align to TRBD1. CDR3 length: 15 residues. J lost 6 bases, V lost 5 bases, and 8 bases had no gene match. Per the germline V gene, CDR1 is SGHNT and CDR2 is YYREEE (reference sequence). CDR3: CASSPPGQGPQPQHF. The CDR3, as DNA: TGTGCCAGCAGTCCACCGGGACAGGGGCCTCAGCCCCAGCATTTT.

The V and J genes are TRBV2 and TRBJ2-7; 12 bases agree with TRBD2. Germline CDR1 and CDR2: SNHLY and FYNNEI. There are 14 residues in the CDR3. After removal of 5 bases from V and 4 bases from J, the junction contained 3 bases not matched to a gene. CDR3: CASSLAGGPYEQYF. The DNA of the CDR3 is TGTGCCAGCAGTCTAGCGGGAGGGCCGTACGAGCAGTACTTC.

The rearrangement links TRBV19 to TRBJ1-2, with 9 positions matching TRBD1. Germline loops: CDR1 LNHDA, CDR2 SQIVND (reference sequence). Trimming took 5 bases from V and 4 from J; bases not matched to a gene: 8. This CDR3 contains 15 residues. The CDR3 region has the DNA TGTGCCAGTAGTCCCTGGACAGGGGCGACCTATGGCTACACCTTC. This codes for CASSPWTGATYGYTF.

V usage is TRBV19 and J usage is TRBJ2-3; TRBD1 matches at 8 bases. The length of the CDR3 is 16 residues. V lost 4 bases, J lost 0 bases, and 6 bases stayed unmatched. CDR1 is LNHDA and CDR2 is SQIVND in the germline V gene (reference sequence). CDR3 region: CASSTYRQGSTDTQYF. The CDR3 DNA follows: TGTGCCAGTAGTACCTACCGACAGGGGAGCACAGATACGCAGTATTTT.